Following are 18 T cell receptor beta chains from one sample sequenced in a study of PD-L1 blockade in urothelial cancer. Method: immunoSEQ multiplex PCR; TCRdb's copy keeps in-frame clones and lacks some. The sample has tens of thousands of clones; less than 90% are singletons. The sample's time point: pretreatment peripheral blood. The specimen was PBMCs, collected around atezolizumab (anti-PD-L1) treatment. The receptors stem from a man aged 60 to 69 with urothelial cancer.

This sequence joins TRBV4-3 and TRBJ2-6; the match to TRBD1 covers 9 bases. Trimming removed 0 bases from V and 2 bases from J; junction bases left unmatched: 8. This CDR3 has 19 amino acids. CDR1 and CDR2 (germline): LGHNA, YSLEER. The CDR3 protein is CASSQDWGTGFTGANVLTF. In DNA, the CDR3 is TGCGCCAGCAGCCAAGATTGGGGGACAGGGTTTACTGGGGCCAACGTCCTGACTTTC.

This chain links TRBV5-5 with TRBJ2-7; D gene unclear. There are 12 residues in the CDR3. Germline lookup yields CDR1 SGHKS and CDR2 YYEKEE (reference sequence). The germline V and J ends were trimmed by 0 bases and 4 bases, with 5 bases remaining between them. CDR3 sequence (DNA): TGTGCCAGCAGCTTGGCCACTTACGAGCAGTACTTC. It encodes CASSLATYEQYF.

The V call is TRBV4-3, the J call TRBJ1-2; 10 nucleotides align to TRBD1. The CDR3 is 14 residues long. J was trimmed by 3 bases and V by 5 bases; bases with no gene match: 3. CDR1 is LGHNA and CDR2 is YSLEER in the germline V gene. The CDR3 DNA reads as TGCGCCAGCAGCTGGACAGGGGGTGACTATGGCTACACCTTC. Translation gives CASSWTGGDYGYTF.

The chain is built from TRBV4-1 and TRBJ2-7, with 11 bases that match TRBD2. Losses at the gene ends were 0 bases for V and 3 bases for J; bases not matched to a gene: 13. The CDR3 is made up of 19 amino acids. CDR1 and CDR2 from the germline V gene are MGHRA and YSYEKL. The chain's CDR3 is CASSQDRSLAGGTYYEQYF. The DNA for the CDR3 is TGCGCCAGCAGCCAAGACAGGAGCCTAGCGGGGGGCACCTACTACGAGCAGTACTTC.

This clone was detected many times. V usage is TRBV19 and J usage is TRBJ2-2; D unresolved. Germline V lookup: CDR1 LNHDA, CDR2 SQIVND (reference sequence). This CDR3 is 13 amino acids long. V shed 5 bases and J shed 6 bases, with 10 bases lying between them. This CDR3 is CASSPQLAGELFF. For the CDR3, the DNA is TGTGCCAGTAGTCCACAGTTGGCCGGGGAGCTGTTTTTT.

The chain uses TRBV7-2 and TRBJ2-1, with D unclear. V lost 8 bases and J lost 0, with 8 bases in between. Per germline, CDR1 SGHTA and CDR2 FQGNSA. The CDR3 sequence is 13 residues long. CDR3 DNA sequence: TGTGCCAGCGAAGCAGGCTCCTACAATGAGCAGTTCTTC. Encoded protein: CASEAGSYNEQFF.

This chain joins TRBV7-9 and TRBJ1-5, with D possibly matching TRBD1 (6 bases). V lost 7 bases, J lost 4 bases, and 17 bases lay in between. CDR1 is SEHNR, CDR2 FQNEAQ, per germline (reference sequence). The CDR3 is made up of 15 amino acids. In DNA, the CDR3 is TGTGCCAGCACCTCCGGGACAACTCTTAATCAGCCCCAGCATTTT. It encodes CASTSGTTLNQPQHF.

V is TRBV7-2 and J is TRBJ1-6, with TRBD1 identical over 7 bases. The CDR3 runs 14 residues. The J segment lost 6 bases and the V segment lost 8 bases, leaving 7 bases of the junction unmatched. Germline lookup yields CDR1 SGHTA and CDR2 FQGNSA. CDR3 residues: CASSQGLGNSPLHF. CDR3 nucleotide sequence: TGTGCCAGCTCACAGGGGTTAGGTAATTCACCCCTCCACTTT.

This clone was detected a few times. In DNA form, the CDR3 reads TGTGCCTCCACGGGGTTCGTGAGAACTGAAGCTTTCTTT. This translates into CASTGFVRTEAFF. The genes are TRBV30 and TRBJ1-1; D is ambiguous. CDR3 size: 13 residues. Trimming stripped 7 bases from V and 5 bases from J, with 17 bases between. The germline V gene encodes CDR1 GTSNPN and CDR2 SVGIG (reference sequence). The variable domain in full, completed from reference TRBV30 and TRBJ1-1, reads SQTIHQWPATLVQPVGSPLSLECTVEGTSNPNLYWYRQAAGRGLQLLFYSVGIGQISSEVPQNLSASRPQDRQFILSSKKLLLSDSGFYLCASTGFVRTEAFFGQGTRLTVV.

The gene calls are TRBV29-1 and TRBJ2-7; a possible D gene is TRBD2 (6 bases). Germline loops: CDR1 SQVTM, CDR2 ANQGSEA. Trimming removed 6 bases from V and 2 bases from J, with 14 bases in between. CDR3 length: 13 amino acids. DNA for the CDR3: TGCAGCGTCCAGGAAGGAGGGACCTACGAGCAGTACTTC. This translates into CSVQEGGTYEQYF.

This sequence joins TRBV5-5 and TRBJ2-3; D remains ambiguous. Between the trimmed V and J ends, which lost 5 bases and 3 bases, there was a span of 16 bases. In germline, CDR1 is SGHKS, CDR2 YYEKEE (reference sequence). The CDR3 extends over 15 amino acids. CDR3 nucleotide sequence: TGTGCCAGCAGGGAACGACCGACTTTGACAGATACGCAGTATTTT. This encodes CASRERPTLTDTQYF.

J is TRBJ2-1 and V is TRBV9; TRBD2 matches 10 bases. Germline CDR1 reads SGDLS; CDR2 reads YYNGEE. Germline trimming cut 4 bases from V and 4 bases from J; bases unmatched to any gene: 8. This CDR3 has 16 amino acids. As DNA, the CDR3 is TGTGCCAGCAGCCGCCTAGCGGGGGCCATTTACAATGAGCAGTTCTTC. Protein sequence: CASSRLAGAIYNEQFF.

The chain uses TRBV28 and TRBJ2-1; D not resolved. V lost 3 bases, J lost 4 bases, and 4 bases lay in between. This CDR3 comprises 12 residues. Looked up from germline, CDR1 is MDHEN and CDR2 is SYDVKM. As DNA, the CDR3 is TGTGCCAGCAGTTTTGTATACAATGAGCAGTTCTTC. It codes for CASSFVYNEQFF.

J is TRBJ2-7 and V is TRBV28, with D perhaps TRBD2 (6 bases). Trimming pared 2 bases from V and 5 bases from J, leaving 7 bases between. The CDR3 extends over 12 amino acids. Germline assignment: CDR1 MDHEN and CDR2 SYDVKM. The DNA for the CDR3 is TGTGCCAGCAGTTTAAGGAGGGACGAGCAGTACTTC. This gives the protein CASSLRRDEQYF. Combining the CDR3 with reference TRBV28 and TRBJ2-7 gives the whole variable domain DVKVTQSSRYLVKRTGEKVFLECVQDMDHENMFWYRQDPGLGLRLIYFSYDVKMKEKGDIPEGYSVSREKKERFSLILESASTNQTSMYLCASSLRRDEQYFGPGTRLTVT.

This clone showed up just once. The chain joins TRBV9 to TRBJ1-2; the D gene is possibly TRBD1 (6 bases). This CDR3 contains 15 residues. Germline lookup yields CDR1 SGDLS and CDR2 YYNGEE. The V and J ends lost 4 bases and 7 bases respectively, with 20 bases between them. The CDR3 bases are TGTGCCAGCAGCCCAACCACAGGGAATCCTAGTGGCTACACCTTC. This sequence encodes CASSPTTGNPSGYTF.

This clone was found once. The chain joins TRBV6-5 to TRBJ2-2, with 9 bases matching TRBD1. V dropped 1 base and J dropped 5; count of bases not matched to a gene: 2. Germline assignment: CDR1 MNHEY and CDR2 SVGAGI. This CDR3 region has 15 residues. The CDR3 DNA sequence: TGTGCCAGCAGTTACTTCGGGACAGGGACCGGGGAGCTGTTTTTT. This gives the protein CASSYFGTGTGELFF.

The V gene is TRBV25-1, the J gene TRBJ1-2; 7 nucleotides line up with TRBD1. Germline assignment: CDR1 MGHDK and CDR2 SYGVNS. V lost 1 base, J lost 8 bases, and 7 bases stayed unmatched. This CDR3 comprises 14 residues. The CDR3 loop reads CASSESDRARGYTF. Written as DNA, the CDR3 is TGTGCCAGCAGTGAATCTGACAGGGCACGCGGCTACACCTTC.

The chain joins TRBV5-1 to TRBJ1-5; maybe TRBD1 (6 bases). The length of the CDR3 is 13 residues. Germline values: CDR1 SGHRS, CDR2 YFSETQ. The V end lost 0 bases, the J end lost 8 bases, and 9 bases lay between the germline ends. CDR3 in DNA: TGCGCCAGCAGCTTGGAAGGGGGTAAGCCCCAGCATTTT. Protein sequence: CASSLEGGKPQHF.